This T cell receptor (beta chain) was identified in a study of CXCR3-negative and CXCR3-positive naive CD8 T cells. Cells classed as naive CD8+ T cells were CD45RO-CCR7+CD27+CD95-. The study made its TRB cDNA libraries by 5' RACE, adding UMI labels. With the 5' RACE reads reprocessed, TCRdb shows one record per CDR3 protein and no DNA. This table holds 65,000 to 95,000 distinct CDR3 sequences. Remarks on this clonotype: Its specificity is unknown.

Per the germline V gene, CDR1 is MNHEY and CDR2 is SMNVEV (reference sequence). This CDR3 contains 14 residues. The study's findings and limits: The study found more hydrophobic TRB CDR3s in CXCR3-positive naive cells than in CXCR3-negative naive cells. Memory cells diverged, while naive CXCR3-positive and CXCR3-negative cells had similar TRBV-TRBJ usage. TRB CDR3 properties served as the basis for inferring TCR strength, and surface CD5 was comparable between naive subsets.

Sample: naive CXCR3- CD8+ T cells from blood. The subset is: CD45RO-CCR7+CD27+CD95- naive CD8+ T cells lacking CXCR3 (TNR3-). The rearrangement links TRBV27 to TRBJ2-1; TCRdb designates TRBD1, a call that cannot be tested without DNA. The receptor comes from a human donor in good health. Some clones in this sample may be carry-over from other donors' samples. This CDR3 is CASSHRGSGNEQFF.